This paragraph reports one T cell receptor beta chain. Its antigen is unknown. An end of the junction does not agree with germline; a read error may underlie this. PCR employed 60 Vbeta and 13 Jbeta primers. Repertoires were generated with immunoSEQ multiplex PCR, while TCRdb's copy carries only in-frame clones and drops some. Seen here are about 120,000 clones, roughly 80% observed once, and the top ten hold 7.5% to 10%. This specimen comes from a study of cytomegalovirus exposure and HLA in healthy donors. CDR1 is SGHAT, CDR2 FQNNGV, per germline. The CDR3 has 12 residues. General study results and limits: Earlier analysis looked at TCR beta V segments, and most were productive about 87% or about 30% of the time.

Sequences were obtained from PBMCs. The rearrangement uses TRBV11-2 and TRBJ1-1; D not resolved. This sequence originates from a female donor in good health and CMV-seropositive. The CDR3: CASSLERSRAFF. The CDR3 DNA follows: TGTGCCAGCAGCCTAGAACGAAGCAGGGCTTTCTTT.